Listed below are T cell receptor beta chains from one sample, sequenced in a study of OX40 agonist ivuxolimab in advanced cancers. This table comes from immunoSEQ multiplex PCR, and its TCRdb copy is limited to in-frame clones, with some not included. The table shows tens of thousands of clones, with 80% to 90% occurring only once. The specimen was CD4+ or CD8+ T cells sorted from blood, collected in a trial of the OX40 agonist ivuxolimab. The receptors were gathered from an adult with an advanced solid tumor such as melanoma, head and neck, liver or kidney cancer. Each CDR3 is given with its conserved first and last residue. The order of the fields is CDR3 protein, CDR3 DNA, D gene, clone size, V gene, J gene. The D gene is left open where the match is weak. Clone sizes are given selectively: once, few, many, or a class where the clone is expanded.

CASSVEPFF,TGTGCCAGCAGTGTCGAGCCTTTCTTT,.,.,TRBV6-1,TRBJ1-1
CASSLGRYQETQYF,TGTGCCAGCAGCTTGGGGCGGTACCAAGAGACCCAGTACTTC,.,.,TRBV5-4,TRBJ2-5
CASGLTGTSRFTQYF,TGTGCTAGTGGTCTTACCGGGACTAGTCGTTTCACCCAGTACTTC,TRBD2,.,TRBV12-5,TRBJ2-5
CASRSEFVNQPQHF,TGTGCCAGCCGGTCTGAGTTTGTCAATCAGCCCCAGCATTTT,.,.,TRBV2,TRBJ1-5
CASSTTGQPQHF,TGTGCCAGCAGCACGACAGGTCAGCCCCAGCATTTT,.,.,TRBV5-6,TRBJ1-5
CASSQGALNEKLFF,TGTGCCAGCAGCCAAGGGGCGCTAAATGAAAAACTGTTTTTT,.,.,TRBV9,TRBJ1-4
CASRGLGSYNEQFF,TGTGCCAGCAGAGGACTAGGGTCCTACAATGAGCAGTTCTTC,TRBD2,.,TRBV6-5,TRBJ2-1
CASSESPGGFGYTF,TGTGCCAGCAGTGAAAGCCCGGGTGGCTTTGGCTACACCTTC,.,.,TRBV2,TRBJ1-2
CASSRAHMNTEAFF,TGTGCCAGCAGCCGCGCGCATATGAACACTGAAGCTTTCTTT,.,.,TRBV27,TRBJ1-1
CASSYSGTGSGAEAFF,TGTGCCAGCAGTTACTCCGGGACGGGTTCGGGGGCTGAAGCTTTCTTT,.,.,TRBV6-5,TRBJ1-1
CASSEFLSNYGYTF,TGTGCCAGCAGTGAGTTCCTCTCTAACTATGGCTACACCTTC,.,.,TRBV6-1,TRBJ1-2
CASSESASTDTQYF,TGTGCCAGTAGTGAATCCGCTAGCACAGATACGCAGTATTTT,.,.,TRBV19,TRBJ2-3
CATRGGPEAFF,TGTGCCACCAGAGGGGGGCCTGAAGCTTTCTTT,.,.,TRBV10-3,TRBJ1-1
CASNRGPNYGYTF,TGTGCCAGTAACAGGGGGCCTAACTATGGCTACACCTTC,TRBD1,.,TRBV19,TRBJ1-2
CATSRGAQRNTEAFF,TGTGCCACCAGCAGGGGGGCGCAGAGAAACACTGAAGCTTTCTTT,.,.,TRBV15,TRBJ1-1
CASSQDPGGGNEQFF,TGCGCCAGCAGCCAAGATCCCGGGGGTGGCAATGAGCAGTTCTTC,.,.,TRBV4-1,TRBJ2-1
CASSLEGGAKTQYF,TGTGCCAGCAGCTTAGAAGGGGGCGCGAAGACCCAGTACTTC,TRBD1,.,TRBV7-2,TRBJ2-5
CASSYLADAYEQYF,TGTGCCAGCAGTTATTTGGCGGATGCCTACGAGCAGTACTTC,.,.,TRBV6-5,TRBJ2-7
CASSEAAKDTQYF,TGTGCCAGCAGTGAAGCAGCTAAAGATACGCAGTATTTT,.,.,TRBV6-1,TRBJ2-3
CASSYTEKNTEAFF,TGTGCCAGCAGTTACACGGAGAAGAACACTGAAGCTTTCTTT,.,.,TRBV27,TRBJ1-1
CASRFIKQGARAFF,TGTGCCAGCCGTTTTATTAAACAGGGGGCAAGAGCTTTCTTT,TRBD1,.,TRBV5-6,TRBJ1-1
CASSPEQGSSETQYF,TGTGCCAGCTCACCAGAACAGGGGTCCTCAGAGACCCAGTACTTC,TRBD1,.,TRBV18,TRBJ2-5
CASGVDRGFSGANVLTF,TGTGCCAGCGGGGTTGACAGGGGCTTCTCTGGGGCCAACGTCCTGACTTTC,TRBD1,.,TRBV5-4,TRBJ2-6
CASSRGGTEAFF,TGTGCCAGCAGCCGGGGAGGGACTGAAGCTTTCTTT,.,.,TRBV5-6,TRBJ1-1
CASSNGLAGGTGELFF,TGTGCCAGCAGCAACGGACTAGCGGGAGGAACCGGGGAGCTGTTTTTT,TRBD2,.,TRBV7-6,TRBJ2-2
CASSLRTSSSYEQYF,TGTGCCAGCAGTCTTAGGACTAGCTCCTCTTACGAGCAGTACTTC,TRBD2,.,TRBV6-7,TRBJ2-7
CASSSPPVGYYGYTF,TGTGCCAGCAGTTCCCCCCCCGTCGGTTACTATGGCTACACCTTC,.,.,TRBV27,TRBJ1-2
CSVVDRGTDTQYF,TGCAGCGTTGTAGACAGGGGCACAGATACGCAGTATTTT,TRBD1,.,TRBV29-1,TRBJ2-3
CASSGGTEAFF,TGTGCCAGCAGTGGCGGTACTGAAGCTTTCTTT,.,.,TRBV2,TRBJ1-1
CASSVIPGLSGETQYF,TGTGCCAGCAGTGTCATCCCCGGACTGTCTGGGGAGACCCAGTACTTC,.,.,TRBV2,TRBJ2-5
CASSPSQGLRTYEQYF,TGTGCCAGCAGTCCATCACAGGGTTTGCGGACCTACGAGCAGTACTTC,.,.,TRBV27,TRBJ2-7
CASSEALGQGAETQYF,TGTGCCAGCAGTGAAGCGCTCGGACAGGGGGCAGAGACCCAGTACTTC,TRBD1,.,TRBV6-1,TRBJ2-5
CASSEFWYKETQYF,TGTGCCAGCAGTGAATTCTGGTACAAAGAGACCCAGTACTTC,.,.,TRBV6-1,TRBJ2-5
CASSQDLAGRNYGYTF,TGCGCCAGCAGCCAAGATTTGGCAGGGAGAAACTATGGCTACACCTTC,.,.,TRBV4-1,TRBJ1-2
CASLLMTGTQDTIYF,TGTGCCAGCCTCCTGATGACAGGGACACAGGACACCATATATTTT,TRBD1,medium-sized,TRBV6-1,TRBJ1-3
CASSWTGSGEQYF,TGCGCCAGCAGCTGGACAGGGTCCGGCGAGCAGTACTTC,TRBD1,.,TRBV5-1,TRBJ2-7
CASSLWAGLAGGYNEQFF,TGTGCCAGCAGTTTATGGGCGGGACTAGCGGGGGGGTACAATGAGCAGTTCTTC,TRBD2,.,TRBV27,TRBJ2-1
CASTSTGTTTYEQYF,TGCGCCAGCACCTCAACAGGGACCACAACCTACGAGCAGTACTTC,.,.,TRBV10-2,TRBJ2-7
CASKSRERGGYTF,TGTGCCAGTAAAAGCAGGGAACGGGGTGGCTACACCTTC,.,few,TRBV27,TRBJ1-2
CASSPRVGGAEAFF,TGTGCCAGCAGCCCCAGGGTGGGCGGGGCTGAAGCTTTCTTT,.,.,TRBV11-2,TRBJ1-1
CASSLGAGEQFF,TGTGCCAGCAGCTTAGGCGCCGGAGAGCAGTTCTTC,.,.,TRBV7-9,TRBJ2-1
CASSVGGQGARTEAFF,TGTGCCAGCAGCGTAGGGGGACAGGGGGCGAGGACTGAAGCTTTCTTT,TRBD1,once,TRBV9,TRBJ1-1
CASSLEWTSEEQWTRAGQFF,TGTGCCAGCAGCTTAGAGTGGACTAGCGAGGAACAGTGGACCAGGGCAGGGCAGTTCTTC,TRBD2,.,TRBV11-2,TRBJ2-1
CASSESTPTNEKLFF,TGTGCCAGCAGTGAATCCACACCAACTAATGAAAAACTGTTTTTT,.,once,TRBV25-1,TRBJ1-4
CASTEPVYGYTF,TGTGCCAGCACCGAGCCAGTCTATGGCTACACCTTC,.,once,TRBV2,TRBJ1-2
CASLHGGYGYTF,TGTGCCTCACTGCACGGGGGCTATGGCTACACCTTC,.,.,TRBV30,TRBJ1-2
CAISDRQGQETQYF,TGTGCCATCAGTGATCGACAGGGCCAAGAGACCCAGTACTTC,TRBD1,.,TRBV10-3,TRBJ2-5
CAWRAFSYEQYF,TGTGCCTGGAGGGCGTTCTCCTACGAGCAGTACTTC,.,.,TRBV30,TRBJ2-7